This TCR beta chain was profiled in a study of T cell repertoires in ileal Crohn's disease. At the level of the study: Every patient was operated on for stricturing (roughly 61%) or penetrating (39%) complications.

Patients were adults with ileal or ileocolonic Crohn's disease needing resection. To note about this clone: No antigen is known for it.

The length of the CDR3 is 16 residues. V was shortened by 5 bases and J by 7 bases, with 21 bases between the two germline ends. Germline V lookup: CDR1 SGHTA, CDR2 FQGTGA. TCRdb keeps only in-frame clones here, not all; method: immunoSEQ multiplex PCR. Of about 4,000 clones in the sample, 70% to 80% are singletons; the top ten hold approximately 15%. General study findings and limits: Mucosal expansions were suggested to be mainly CD8 T cells. Every patient over 26.8% clonality showed endoscopic recurrence.

The clonotype was recovered from an adult with Crohn's disease. The specimen was ileal tissue. The chain couples TRBV7-3 to TRBJ2-1, with a weak D call TRBD2 (5 bases). The CDR3 reads CASSPTRTLLGNEQFF. CDR3 nucleotides: TGTGCCAGCAGCCCCACTAGGACTCTATTAGGAAATGAGCAGTTCTTC.